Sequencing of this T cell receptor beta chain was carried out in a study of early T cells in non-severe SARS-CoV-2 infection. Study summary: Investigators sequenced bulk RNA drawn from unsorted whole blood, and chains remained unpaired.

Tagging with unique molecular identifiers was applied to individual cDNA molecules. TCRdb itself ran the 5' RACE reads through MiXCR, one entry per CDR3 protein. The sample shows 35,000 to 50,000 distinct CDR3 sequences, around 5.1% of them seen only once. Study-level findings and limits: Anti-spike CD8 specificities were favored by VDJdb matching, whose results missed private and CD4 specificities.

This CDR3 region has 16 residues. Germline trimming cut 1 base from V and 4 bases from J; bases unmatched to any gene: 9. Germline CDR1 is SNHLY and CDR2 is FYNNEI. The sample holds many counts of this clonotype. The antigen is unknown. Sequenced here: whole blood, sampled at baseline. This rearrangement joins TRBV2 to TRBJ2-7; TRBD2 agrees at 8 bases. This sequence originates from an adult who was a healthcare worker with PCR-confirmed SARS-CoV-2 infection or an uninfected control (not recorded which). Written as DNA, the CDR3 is TGTGCCAGCAGTGAAGGGTCCCGGGGGGGCGCGTACGAGCAGTACTTC. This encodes CASSEGSRGGAYEQYF.